A selection of T cell receptor beta chains follows, all from one sample in a study of human T cells and chemical hapten exposure. TCRdb reanalysed the RACE reads using MiXCR and keeps one entry per CDR3 protein. The table lists 35,000 to 50,000 distinct CDR3 sequences, roughly a tenth of them singletons. Sequencing used whole blood, obtained in connection with sensitization to the hapten diphenylcyclopropenone (DPC). The receptors originated from a man between 25 and 39 years old with alopecia areata. Some clones in this sample may be carry-over from other donors' samples. Each CDR3 is given with its conserved first and last residue. D genes are given only for firm matches. The size of a clone is reported for some rows only, either as once, few or many, or as a class for expanded clones.

clone_size: many; d_call: TRBD2; v_call: TRBV6-6; j_call: TRBJ2-7; cdr3_nt: TGTGCCAGCATCCCTAGCGGAGCTACCTACGAGCAGTACTTC; cdr3_aa: CASIPSGATYEQYF
clone_size: -; d_call: -; v_call: TRBV9; j_call: TRBJ1-1; cdr3_nt: TGTGCCAGCAGCGTCGTGGCGATGAACACTGAAGCTTTCTTT; cdr3_aa: CASSVVAMNTEAFF
clone_size: many; d_call: -; v_call: TRBV21-1; j_call: TRBJ2-2; cdr3_nt: TGTGCCAGCAGCGCGGGACATCCGAACACCGGGGAGCTGTTTTTT; cdr3_aa: CASSAGHPNTGELFF
clone_size: many; d_call: -; v_call: TRBV6-6; j_call: TRBJ1-5; cdr3_nt: TGTGCCAGCAGTTACGGCCAAAATAGCAATCAGCCCCAGCATTTT; cdr3_aa: CASSYGQNSNQPQHF
clone_size: few; d_call: -; v_call: TRBV11-3; j_call: TRBJ2-1; cdr3_nt: TGTGCCAGCAGCTCCGCCCTACTCGCAAGCTCCTACAATGAGCAGTTCTTC; cdr3_aa: CASSSALLASSYNEQFF
clone_size: -; d_call: -; v_call: TRBV5-4; j_call: TRBJ1-2; cdr3_nt: TGTGTCAGCAGCCCAAGGGACGGAATTCCCCCCTATGGCTACACCTTC; cdr3_aa: CVSSPRDGIPPYGYTF
clone_size: many; d_call: -; v_call: TRBV7-6; j_call: TRBJ1-6; cdr3_nt: TGTGCCAGCAGATTACTAGGAGGGGACGCTGATAATTCACCCCTCCACTTT; cdr3_aa: CASRLLGGDADNSPLHF
clone_size: many; d_call: -; v_call: TRBV2; j_call: TRBJ1-6; cdr3_nt: TGTGCCAGCAGTGGACTTGTCCCCAATTCACCCCTCCACTTT; cdr3_aa: CASSGLVPNSPLHF
clone_size: -; d_call: -; v_call: TRBV7-6; j_call: TRBJ2-1; cdr3_nt: TGTGCCAGCAGCCCCTGGAGGGAAAAGAACAATGAGCAGTTCTTC; cdr3_aa: CASSPWREKNNEQFF
clone_size: many; d_call: -; v_call: TRBV30; j_call: TRBJ1-4; cdr3_nt: TGTGCCTGGAGTGTTGGGGGCTGGAATGAAAAACTGTTTTTT; cdr3_aa: CAWSVGGWNEKLFF
clone_size: many; d_call: -; v_call: TRBV19; j_call: TRBJ2-6; cdr3_nt: TGTGCCAGTTTCGACAGACGATCTGGGGCCAACGTCCTGACTTTC; cdr3_aa: CASFDRRSGANVLTF
clone_size: many; d_call: -; v_call: TRBV11-2; j_call: TRBJ2-1; cdr3_nt: TGTGCCAGCAGCTTGGGGAAAGGAAGGCCTGGGAATGAGCAGTTCTTC; cdr3_aa: CASSLGKGRPGNEQFF
clone_size: few; d_call: -; v_call: TRBV7-2; j_call: TRBJ2-2; cdr3_nt: TGTGCCAGCAGCTTAGCCCAGGGTCGCGCCGGGGAGCTGTTTTTT; cdr3_aa: CASSLAQGRAGELFF
clone_size: many; d_call: -; v_call: TRBV7-8; j_call: TRBJ2-3; cdr3_nt: TGTGCCAGCAGCTTAGATCGGGATACGCAGTATTTT; cdr3_aa: CASSLDRDTQYF
clone_size: many; d_call: TRBD2; v_call: TRBV6-2/TRBV6-3; j_call: TRBJ2-2; cdr3_nt: TGTGCCAGCACACCCAATTACCGGACTAGCGGGAGGAACGCGAACACCGGGGAGCTGTTTTTT; cdr3_aa: CASTPNYRTSGRNANTGELFF
clone_size: many; d_call: -; v_call: TRBV7-9; j_call: TRBJ2-5; cdr3_nt: TGTGCCAGCAACCGGGACATCCAAGAGACCCAGTACTTC; cdr3_aa: CASNRDIQETQYF
clone_size: -; d_call: -; v_call: TRBV30; j_call: TRBJ1-1; cdr3_nt: TGTGCCTGGAGTCGCAACACTGAAGCTTTCTTT; cdr3_aa: CAWSRNTEAFF
clone_size: many; d_call: -; v_call: TRBV6-1; j_call: TRBJ1-2; cdr3_nt: TGTGCCAGCACAGACAGGAGCCCGGGTAGCTACACCTTC; cdr3_aa: CASTDRSPGSYTF
clone_size: many; d_call: -; v_call: TRBV7-6; j_call: TRBJ2-2; cdr3_nt: TGTGCCAGCAGCCCTCCAGGGGTGATCGGGGAGCTGTTTTTT; cdr3_aa: CASSPPGVIGELFF
clone_size: -; d_call: -; v_call: TRBV20-1; j_call: TRBJ2-4; cdr3_nt: TGCAGTGCTAGAGATCAGTTGTTAGCCAAAAACATTCAGTACTTC; cdr3_aa: CSARDQLLAKNIQYF
clone_size: many; d_call: TRBD2; v_call: TRBV7-3; j_call: TRBJ2-3; cdr3_nt: TGTGCCAGCAGCTTAATAGGGACTAGCGGCACAGATACGCAGTATTTT; cdr3_aa: CASSLIGTSGTDTQYF
clone_size: -; d_call: -; v_call: TRBV10-2; j_call: TRBJ2-4; cdr3_nt: TGCGCCAGCAGTGAGTGGGTAGCCAAAAACATTCAGTACTTC; cdr3_aa: CASSEWVAKNIQYF
clone_size: many; d_call: -; v_call: TRBV24-1; j_call: TRBJ2-2; cdr3_nt: TGTGCCACCAGTGATTTTAGGGTCAATTCCGGGGAGCTGTTTTTT; cdr3_aa: CATSDFRVNSGELFF
clone_size: few; d_call: -; v_call: TRBV9; j_call: TRBJ2-5; cdr3_nt: TGTGCCAGCAGCTTGGGGGTGGGAGAGACCCAGTACTTC; cdr3_aa: CASSLGVGETQYF
clone_size: -; d_call: -; v_call: TRBV11-3; j_call: TRBJ2-3; cdr3_nt: TGTGCCAGCAGCTTAGTGACCGCCACAGATACGCAGTATTTT; cdr3_aa: CASSLVTATDTQYF
clone_size: many; d_call: -; v_call: TRBV6-4; j_call: TRBJ1-1; cdr3_nt: TGTGCCAGCAGGAATTCACAGGGGAACACTGAAGCTTTCTTT; cdr3_aa: CASRNSQGNTEAFF
clone_size: many; d_call: -; v_call: TRBV29-1; j_call: TRBJ1-1; cdr3_nt: TGCAGCGCGAAGTCAGGGAACACTGAAGCTTTCTTT; cdr3_aa: CSAKSGNTEAFF
clone_size: -; d_call: -; v_call: TRBV6-5; j_call: TRBJ1-2; cdr3_nt: TGTGCCAGCAGTTACTTGGGGGATGCCTATGGCTACACCTTC; cdr3_aa: CASSYLGDAYGYTF
clone_size: -; d_call: TRBD1; v_call: TRBV20-1; j_call: TRBJ1-3; cdr3_nt: TGCAGTGCTAGAGTTGGGACAGGGGCCGGAAACACCATATATTTT; cdr3_aa: CSARVGTGAGNTIYF
clone_size: -; d_call: -; v_call: TRBV7-9; j_call: TRBJ2-2; cdr3_nt: TGTGCCAGCAGCTTAGCGTCCACACCCGAGCTGTTTTTT; cdr3_aa: CASSLASTPELFF
clone_size: many; d_call: -; v_call: TRBV5-5; j_call: TRBJ2-3; cdr3_nt: TGTGCCAGCAGCCCCCAAGGATCCACAGATACGCAGTATTTT; cdr3_aa: CASSPQGSTDTQYF
clone_size: many; d_call: -; v_call: TRBV13; j_call: TRBJ2-3; cdr3_nt: TGTGCCAGCAGCTTCGCCCCAGGGGCAGATACGCAGTATTTT; cdr3_aa: CASSFAPGADTQYF
clone_size: many; d_call: -; v_call: TRBV12-3/TRBV12-4; j_call: TRBJ2-1; cdr3_nt: TGTGCCAGCAGTTTCCCGTTAGATACCTACAATGAGCAGTTCTTC; cdr3_aa: CASSFPLDTYNEQFF
clone_size: few; d_call: TRBD2; v_call: TRBV5-1; j_call: TRBJ2-3; cdr3_nt: TGCGCCAGCAATCCCGGGACTAGCGGGTACACAGATACGCAGTATTTT; cdr3_aa: CASNPGTSGYTDTQYF
clone_size: many; d_call: -; v_call: TRBV5-4; j_call: TRBJ1-1; cdr3_nt: TGTGCCAGCAGCTTGGCGAGGATGAACACTGAAGCTTTCTTT; cdr3_aa: CASSLARMNTEAFF
clone_size: -; d_call: TRBD1; v_call: TRBV4-2; j_call: TRBJ2-1; cdr3_nt: TGTGCCAGCGCACGGGACAGGGGTGGAAATGAGCAGTTCTTC; cdr3_aa: CASARDRGGNEQFF
clone_size: few; d_call: TRBD2; v_call: TRBV19; j_call: TRBJ2-1; cdr3_nt: TGTGCCAGTCTAAAGACTAGCGGGAGGGCAAATGAGCAGTTCTTC; cdr3_aa: CASLKTSGRANEQFF